The 4 T cell receptor beta chains reported below all come from one sample, sequenced in a study of CD8 T cells in Susac syndrome. Roughly 0.45 to 1 ug RNA was reverse transcribed with random hexamers. TCRdb re-called the immunoSEQ multiplex PCR reads through MiXCR, storing one row per CDR3 protein. This table holds 71,000 or so distinct CDR3 sequences, approximately 96% found once. The sequenced sample consisted of CD4+ T cells from PBMCs. These receptors originate from a human donor with multiple sclerosis.

The chain employs TRBV15 and TRBJ1-1; 8 bases fit TRBD1. The germline gives CDR1 LNHNV, CDR2 YYDKDF (reference sequence). The CDR3 totals 17 residues. Unmatched junction bases numbered 10, after V lost 0 bases and J lost 4 bases. CDR3 DNA sequence: TGTGCCACCAGCAGAGAACATGACAGGGGAAAATCCACTGAAGCTTTCTTT. This sequence encodes CATSREHDRGKSTEAFF.

The rearrangement links TRBV12-3 or TRBV12-4 to TRBJ2-7, with D maybe TRBD1 (5 bases). The V end was cut by 1 base, the J end by 5 bases, with 9 bases between. The CDR3 runs to 13 residues. CDR3 protein: CASSLVQGHEQYF. The CDR3, as DNA: TGTGCCAGCAGTTTAGTTCAGGGCCACGAGCAGTACTTC.

V usage is TRBV11-2 and J usage is TRBJ2-7; D gene unclear. V lost 4 bases and J lost 4, with 14 bases in between. The CDR3 is 14 residues long. CDR1 is SGHAT, CDR2 FQNNGV, per germline. DNA for the CDR3: TGTGCCAGCAGCTCTCGGACGGAACTATACGAGCAGTACTTC. Protein product: CASSSRTELYEQYF.

The V call is TRBV6-5, the J call TRBJ1-2, with unresolved D. The CDR3 runs to 16 residues. V was trimmed by 2 bases and J by 0 bases, leaving 13 bases between them. Germline assignment: CDR1 MNHEY and CDR2 SVGAGI. CDR3 protein: CASSYRATPSNYGYTF. The CDR3 DNA sequence: TGTGCCAGCAGTTACAGGGCCACCCCCTCTAACTATGGCTACACCTTC.